These 9 T cell receptor beta chains were sequenced from one sample in a study of long-term antiretroviral therapy in people with HIV. immunoSEQ v3.0 was run at survey level. Repertoires were generated with immunoSEQ multiplex PCR, while TCRdb's copy carries only in-frame clones and drops some. Here the sample spans tens of thousands of clones, about four fifths being singletons. The source was unsorted PBMCs, collected 1.5 years after starting antiretroviral therapy. The receptors come from a young man with HIV.

V and J are TRBV5-1 and TRBJ2-7, with D hard to call. The germline V gene has CDR1 SGHRS and CDR2 YFSETQ. Deletions cut 0 bases from V and 1 base from J, with 8 bases between. The CDR3 consists of 14 residues. This CDR3 reads CASSLGVGSYEQYF. DNA for the CDR3: TGCGCCAGCAGCTTGGGGGTGGGATCCTACGAGCAGTACTTC.

This clone was seen a single time. CDR3 DNA sequence: TGTGCCATCAGTCAGACAGGGGAGGCAGGTTATGGCTACACCTTC. It specifies CAISQTGEAGYGYTF. This chain joins TRBV10-3 and TRBJ1-2; TRBD1 agrees at 8 bases. The CDR3 covers 15 residues. The trim removed 5 bases at V and 5 bases at J, leaving 10 bases unmatched. From germline, CDR1 is ENHRY and CDR2 SYGVKD.

This clone is medium-sized (0.01 to 0.1%) by share. The sample has other DNA sequences that encode this CDR3 too. The chain has TRBV4-2 and TRBJ1-1, with 10 bases that match TRBD1. Trimming at V came to 2 bases and at J to 4 bases, leaving 1 base not matched to a gene. The CDR3 covers 14 residues. CDR1 and CDR2 from the germline V gene are LGHNA and YNFKEQ. CDR3 loop: CASSQWTGGTEAFF. The CDR3 nucleotides read TGTGCCAGCAGCCAATGGACAGGGGGCACTGAAGCTTTCTTT.

This chain links TRBV11-2 with TRBJ2-5; tentatively, D is TRBD2 (5 bases). This CDR3 is 13 amino acids long. Germline V lookup: CDR1 SGHAT, CDR2 FQNNGV. Trimming stripped 1 base from V and 5 bases from J, with 8 bases between. CDR3 bases: TGTGCCAGCAGCTTAGCTAGCCCCGAGACCCAGTACTTC. It encodes CASSLASPETQYF.

The chain is built from TRBV7-9 and TRBJ2-1; 10 positions agree with TRBD1. V was pared by 5 bases and J by 9 bases, with 13 bases of the junction left unmatched. CDR1 is SEHNR and CDR2 is FQNEAQ in the germline V gene (reference sequence). The CDR3 spans 16 residues. CDR3 nucleotide sequence: TGTGCCAGCAGCCCCCGGGACAGGGGATACTACGGTGAGCAGTTCTTC. Translating it yields CASSPRDRGYYGEQFF.

This chain joins TRBV19 and TRBJ1-1; possibly TRBD1 for D (6 bases). This CDR3 region has 13 residues. The germline CDR1 and CDR2 sequences are LNHDA and SQIVND (reference sequence). The V and J ends lost 8 bases and 3 bases respectively, with 13 bases between them. The CDR3 nucleotides read TGTGCCAGTCGGGACACCGGATACACTGAAGCTTTCTTT. It codes for CASRDTGYTEAFF.

The V gene is TRBV7-3, the J gene TRBJ2-3; perhaps TRBD2 as D (6 bases). V was clipped by 2 bases and J by 0 bases, with 9 bases between them. The germline CDR1 and CDR2 sequences are SGHTA and FQGTGA. The CDR3 covers 15 residues. Here the CDR3 DNA reads TGTGCCAGCAGCTTAGGAGGGTTCAGCACAGATACGCAGTATTTT. This gives the protein CASSLGGFSTDTQYF.

The chain uses TRBV19 and TRBJ2-1; D call uncertain. V lost 5 bases and J 5 bases, leaving 7 bases between the germline ends. This CDR3 region has 12 residues. CDR1 LNHDA and CDR2 SQIVND come from the germline V gene (reference sequence). This chain's CDR3 is CASSQNHNEQFF. For the CDR3, the DNA is TGTGCCAGTAGTCAGAATCACAATGAGCAGTTCTTC. The complete variable domain, with remaining parts taken from reference TRBV19 and TRBJ2-1, reads DGGITQSPKYLFRKEGQNVTLSCEQNLNHDAMYWYRQDPGQGLRLIYYSQIVNDFQKGDIAEGYSVSREKKESFPLTVTSAQKNPTAFYLCASSQNHNEQFFGPGTRLTVL.

This chain links TRBV19 with TRBJ1-5; D is unclear. CDR3 length equals 15 residues. Trimming cost V 1 base and J 1 base, with 8 bases left between them. Germline V CDR1 and CDR2: LNHDA, SQIVND (reference sequence). CDR3 amino acids: CASSIGGRSNQPQHF. CDR3 DNA: TGTGCCAGTAGTATAGGAGGGCGGAGCAATCAGCCCCAGCATTTT.